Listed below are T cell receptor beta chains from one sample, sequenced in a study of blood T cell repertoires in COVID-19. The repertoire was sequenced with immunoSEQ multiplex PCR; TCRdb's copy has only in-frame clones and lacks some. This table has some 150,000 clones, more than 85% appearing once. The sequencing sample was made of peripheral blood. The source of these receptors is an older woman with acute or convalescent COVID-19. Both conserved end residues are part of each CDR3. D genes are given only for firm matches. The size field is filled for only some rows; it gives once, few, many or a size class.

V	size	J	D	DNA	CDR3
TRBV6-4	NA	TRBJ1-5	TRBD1	TGTGCCAGCAGCTCCGGGACAGGGGGCTTGGGCAATCAGCCCCAGCATTTT	CASSSGTGGLGNQPQHF
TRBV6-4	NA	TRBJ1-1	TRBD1	TGTGCCAGCAGGACCTTTGACAGGGGGCTCACTGAAGCTTTCTTT	CASRTFDRGLTEAFF
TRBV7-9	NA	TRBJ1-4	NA	TGTGCCAGCAGCTTAGGTCTAAATGAAAAACTGTTTTTT	CASSLGLNEKLFF
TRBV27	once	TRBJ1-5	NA	TGTGCCAGCAGTCCGACAGGCGGATCGCCCCAGCATTTT	CASSPTGGSPQHF
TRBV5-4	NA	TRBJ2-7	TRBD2	TGTGCCAGCAGCGTTGGGGCTAGCGGTGTCTACGAGCAGTACTTC	CASSVGASGVYEQYF
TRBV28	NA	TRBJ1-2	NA	TGTGCCAGCAGCCGACAGCACCGCTACACCTTC	CASSRQHRYTF
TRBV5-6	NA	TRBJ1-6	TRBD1	TGTGCCAGCACCCAAGGACAGGGCGTTAATTCACCCCTCCACTTT	CASTQGQGVNSPLHF
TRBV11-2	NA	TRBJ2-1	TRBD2	TGTGCCAGCAGCCCCGGGACTAGCTCTTTTGCGGATGAGCAGTTCTTC	CASSPGTSSFADEQFF
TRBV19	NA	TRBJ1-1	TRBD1	TGTGCCAGTAGTATCCGGACAGGGTTGGCAACTGAAGCTTTCTTT	CASSIRTGLATEAFF
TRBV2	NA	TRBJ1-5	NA	TGTGCCACCTCTTCCCTAACCAATCAGCCCCAGCATTTT	CATSSLTNQPQHF
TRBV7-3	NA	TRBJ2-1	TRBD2	TGTGCCAGCAGCTCCCGACTAGCGGACTACAATGAGCAGTTCTTC	CASSSRLADYNEQFF
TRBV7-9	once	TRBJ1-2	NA	TGTGCCAGCAGCTTAGATCTTGGGGCCGGAGGGGGCTACACCTTC	CASSLDLGAGGGYTF
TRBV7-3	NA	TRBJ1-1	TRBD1	TGTGCCAGCAGCGTTGCAGGGGGCGGTGAAGCTTTCTTT	CASSVAGGGEAFF
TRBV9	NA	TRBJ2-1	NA	TGTGCCAGCAGCGTAGGGTTGGGAGGGGGCTCCTACAATGAGCAGTTCTTC	CASSVGLGGGSYNEQFF
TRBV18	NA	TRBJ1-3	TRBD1	TGTGCCAGCTCACCTCGGGACAGATCTAGCCCTGGAAACACCATATATTTT	CASSPRDRSSPGNTIYF
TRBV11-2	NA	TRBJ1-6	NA	TGTGCCAGCAGCTTCCAGGGTCAAAATTCACCCCTCCACTTT	CASSFQGQNSPLHF
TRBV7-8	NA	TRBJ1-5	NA	TGTGCCAGCAGCTTTAACGGTCTGAATCAGCCCCAGCATTTT	CASSFNGLNQPQHF
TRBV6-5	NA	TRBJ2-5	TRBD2	TGTGCCAGCACAAGGACTAGCGGGGAGACAGAGACCCAGTACTTC	CASTRTSGETETQYF
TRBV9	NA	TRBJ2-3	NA	TGTGCCAGCAGCGTAGACCTCCGGACTGGGGACACAGATACGCAGTATTTT	CASSVDLRTGDTDTQYF
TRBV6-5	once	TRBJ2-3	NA	TGTGCCAGCACCAAATTTGAGTCTGCAGATACGCAGTATTTT	CASTKFESADTQYF
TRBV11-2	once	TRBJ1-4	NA	TGTGCCAGCAGCTTAGGGGGAGGGTATGAAAAACTGTTTTTT	CASSLGGGYEKLFF
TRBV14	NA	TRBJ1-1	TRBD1	TGTGCCAGCAGCCAAGTCGGACAGGGGGTGGGGACTGAAGCTTTCTTT	CASSQVGQGVGTEAFF
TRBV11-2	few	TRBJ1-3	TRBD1	TGTGCCAGCAGCTTGACAGGGGGCTTCGGAAACACCATATATTTT	CASSLTGGFGNTIYF
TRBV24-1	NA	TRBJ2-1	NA	TGTGCCACCAGTGATTTCAACAATGAGCAGTTCTTC	CATSDFNNEQFF
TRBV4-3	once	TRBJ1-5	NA	TGCGCCAGCAGCCAAGATAAGGGGCTCAGGCAGCCCCAGCATTTT	CASSQDKGLRQPQHF
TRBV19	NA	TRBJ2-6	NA	TGTGCCAGTACCCGGTCCGACAGGCCCTCTGGGGCCAACGTCCTGACTTTC	CASTRSDRPSGANVLTF